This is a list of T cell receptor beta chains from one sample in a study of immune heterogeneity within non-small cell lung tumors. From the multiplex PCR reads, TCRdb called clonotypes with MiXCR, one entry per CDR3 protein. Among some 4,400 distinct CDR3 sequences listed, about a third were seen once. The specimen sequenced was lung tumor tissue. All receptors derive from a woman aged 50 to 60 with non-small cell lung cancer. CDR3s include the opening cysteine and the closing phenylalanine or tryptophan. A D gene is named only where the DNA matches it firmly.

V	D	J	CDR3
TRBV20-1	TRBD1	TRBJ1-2	CSAPLGQGRGYTF